These 12 T cell receptor beta chains originate from one sample sequenced in a study of shared clonotypes between healthy human individuals. Assay: immunoSEQ multiplex PCR; the TCRdb copy retains only in-frame clones and omits some. The data hold 550,000 to 800,000 clones, with under 80% observed a single time. Material: memory CD4+ T cells sorted from blood. Subset given: CD45RA-negative fraction. The receptors stem from a woman aged 25-40 years in good health.

This chain uses TRBV2 with TRBJ1-4; 7 positions match TRBD1. Per germline, CDR1 SNHLY and CDR2 FYNNEI. Germline trimming cut 6 bases from V and 6 bases from J; bases unmatched to any gene: 7. This CDR3 has 14 amino acids. The CDR3, as DNA: TGTGCCAGCAGACCGGACAGGTCGGATGAAAAACTGTTTTTT. This gives the protein CASRPDRSDEKLFF.

This chain connects TRBV5-1 to TRBJ2-2; 8 bases are a match to TRBD1. CDR1 SGHRS and CDR2 YFSETQ come from the germline V gene. This CDR3 comprises 18 residues. V was pared by 4 bases and J by 5 bases, with 16 bases of the junction left unmatched. CDR3 protein: CASSPTSDRGTGTGELFF. CDR3 sequence (DNA): TGCGCCAGCAGCCCCACTTCTGACAGGGGAACAGGGACCGGGGAGCTGTTTTTT.

This chain links TRBV27 with TRBJ2-3, with D perhaps being TRBD1 or TRBD2 (7 bases each). There are 20 residues in the CDR3. The germline CDR1 and CDR2 sequences are MNHEY and SMNVEV (reference sequence). V was clipped by 7 bases and J by 2 bases, with 31 bases between them. The CDR3 reads CASKTTGRGLFYLPTDTQYF. As DNA, the CDR3 is TGTGCCAGCAAGACGACAGGGAGGGGTTTGTTTTATTTGCCCACAGATACGCAGTATTTT.

The genes are TRBV11-2 and TRBJ2-2; unclear D gene. The CDR3 length is 15 residues. The V gene lost 5 bases and the J gene lost 4 bases, with 14 bases spanning the gap. Germline V lookup: CDR1 SGHAT, CDR2 FQNNGV. The CDR3 here is CASSPNKASTGELFF. CDR3 nucleotide sequence: TGTGCCAGCAGCCCAAACAAAGCGAGCACCGGGGAGCTGTTTTTT.

V gene TRBV20-1 combines with J gene TRBJ2-7, with unresolved D. This CDR3 spans 11 amino acids. The V end was cut by 7 bases, the J end by 4 bases, with 11 bases between. Germline values: CDR1 DFQATT, CDR2 SNEGSKA (reference sequence). CDR3 amino acids: CSGQDFYEQYF. The CDR3 DNA follows: TGCAGTGGGCAAGACTTTTACGAGCAGTACTTC.

This sequence joins TRBV30 and TRBJ2-5; D possibly corresponds to TRBD2 (6 bases). Germline assignment: CDR1 GTSNPN and CDR2 SVGIG (reference sequence). Trimming removed 0 bases at V and 5 bases at J, with 16 bases between. This CDR3 spans 15 amino acids. The CDR3 here is CAWSVGGAGEETQYF. The CDR3 DNA reads TGTGCCTGGAGTGTAGGCGGGGCTGGTGAGGAGACCCAGTACTTC. Looking up the rest from reference TRBV30 and TRBJ2-5 gives the full variable domain: SQTIHQWPATLVQPVGSPLSLECTVEGTSNPNLYWYRQAAGRGLQLLFYSVGIGQISSEVPQNLSASRPQDRQFILSSKKLLLSDSGFYLCAWSVGGAGEETQYFGPGTRLLVL.

This clone turned up a few times. The V and J genes are TRBV18 and TRBJ1-5; D is uncertain. V was clipped by 2 bases and J by 3 bases, with 5 bases between them. The length of the CDR3 is 13 residues. Germline V gives CDR1 KGHSH, CDR2 LQKENI. The CDR3 loop reads CASSPDANQPQHF. As DNA, the CDR3 is TGTGCCAGCTCACCAGACGCCAATCAGCCCCAGCATTTT.

This clone was seen once. This rearrangement joins TRBV19 to TRBJ1-1; D not certain. Deletions cut 5 bases from V and 2 bases from J, with 12 bases between. The CDR3 has 14 residues. From germline, CDR1 is LNHDA and CDR2 SQIVND (reference sequence). The CDR3 here is CASSAPGVNTEAFF. CDR3 nucleotides: TGTGCCAGTAGTGCCCCAGGTGTTAACACTGAAGCTTTCTTT.

The genes are TRBV18 and TRBJ2-5; D remains unclear. Near its end, the DNA agrees better with TRBJ2-7, so the J call may be wrong. Germline CDR1 reads KGHSH; CDR2 reads LQKENI. CDR3 length equals 17 residues. The CDR3, as DNA: TGTGCCAGCTCACCACCGTTGGCAGCAGTTGATTCTCGCGAGCAGTACTTC. Its translation: CASSPPLAAVDSREQYF.

The rearrangement uses TRBV6-1 and TRBJ2-7; tentatively, D is TRBD2 (5 bases). CDR1 and CDR2 (germline): MNHNS, SASEGT. This CDR3 region has 13 residues. V was shortened by 4 bases and J by 4 bases, with 11 bases between the two germline ends. CDR3 region: CASSVEAGYEQYF. Here the CDR3 DNA reads TGTGCCAGCAGTGTGGAGGCCGGATACGAGCAGTACTTC.

This chain uses TRBV15 with TRBJ2-7; 9 nucleotides line up with TRBD2. Germline trimming cut 0 bases from V and 2 bases from J; bases unmatched to any gene: 5. This CDR3 contains 16 residues. Germline CDR1 reads LNHNV; CDR2 reads YYDKDF (reference sequence). CDR3 region: CATSRDRGGGAYEQYF. Here the CDR3 DNA reads TGTGCCACCAGCAGAGATCGTGGCGGGGGGGCCTACGAGCAGTACTTC.

This clone was seen many times. This chain joins TRBV29-1 and TRBJ2-1; D possibly corresponds to TRBD2 (5 bases). Deletions cut 8 bases from V and 8 bases from J, with 19 bases between. The CDR3 has 13 residues. From germline, CDR1 is SQVTM and CDR2 ANQGSEA. The CDR3 sequence is CSTEEDRWDEQFF. The CDR3 DNA sequence: TGCAGCACCGAGGAGGACCGCTGGGATGAGCAGTTCTTC.